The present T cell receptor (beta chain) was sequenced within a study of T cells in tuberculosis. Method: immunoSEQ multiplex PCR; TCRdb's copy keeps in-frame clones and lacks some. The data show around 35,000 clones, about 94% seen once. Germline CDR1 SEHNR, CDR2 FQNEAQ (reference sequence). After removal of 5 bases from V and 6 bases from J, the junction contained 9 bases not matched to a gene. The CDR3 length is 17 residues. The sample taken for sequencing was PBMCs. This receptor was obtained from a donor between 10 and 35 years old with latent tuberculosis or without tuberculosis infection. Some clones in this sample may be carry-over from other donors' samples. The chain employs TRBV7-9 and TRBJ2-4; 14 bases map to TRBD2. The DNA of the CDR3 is TGTGCCAGCAGCCAAGAGAGGGGACTAGCGGGGGCAAACATTCAGTACTTC. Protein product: CASSQERGLAGANIQYF.